This section outlines one T cell receptor (beta chain) sequence together with its context. The antigen it recognizes is unknown. Per-base quality was not reported, and no clone a single base away is much larger than it. The immunoSEQ Assay, a bias-controlled multiplex PCR, was used to amplify TCRbeta CDR3 regions from genomic DNA. Per the original workflow: The number of nucleated cells in each sample was estimated from the amplification of reference gene primers within the assay. To quantify the absolute abundance of each unique TCRbeta CDR3 rearrangement, sequence reads were collapsed and filtered. For each sample, productive Simpson clonality was calculated by taking the square root of Simpson's diversity index across productive rearrangements. What TCRdb holds here is the immuneACCESS table cut down to in-frame rearrangements. Part of the clones is not present; checked against another copy, under half of the missing clones reflect an unresolved V gene, and the others are unexplained. The D gene and trimming were derived from the DNA, and the V and J assignments and clone size from that table. For this sample there are over 150,000 clones; roughly 94% appear just once. 0.76% of the sample is held by the ten biggest clonotypes.

The data were obtained in a study of blood T cell repertoires in COVID-19 (dated by TCRdb to about 2020). In terms of the full investigation: Samples from collaborators originated in the United States, Italy and Spain and spanned both the acute and convalescent phases of COVID-19. The prospective study material was composed of cDNA or gDNA derived from T cells, B-cell-depleted T cells, or PBMCs. The dataset comprised deeply sampled blood TCRbeta repertoires from subjects exposed to, actively infected with, or recovered from COVID-19. The repertoires were released in a freely available public database meant as a resource for research on the immune response to SARS-CoV-2. Samples were obtained from the ongoing ImmuneRACE study (first 160 participants) and from about 1,300 subjects provided by 6 global collaborators. A de-identified subject ID, COVID-19 status, age in years and sex were almost always included in the sample metadata. Where available, HLA class I and class II types were taken from metadata supplied by the sample provider and were not determined by assay-based typing. Findings and caveats that apply to the study as a whole: The quantity of clinical and demographic metadata differed by source and by participant and was supplied without curation.

The germline V gene gives CDR1 as SGHRS and CDR2 as YFSETQ. The CDR3, from cysteine to phenylalanine, totals 14 residues. Solely the CDR3 DNA is kept, with 42 bases framed from the first base. Germline trimming: 5 bases from V, 5 bases from J; junction bases outside gene matches: 8. One collaborating source in Seattle enrolled patients during active infection and followed them longitudinally through the course of disease. Collaborating institutions collected whole blood in K2EDTA tubes following their own protocols. Collaborator samples were shipped for TCRbeta analysis as frozen whole blood, isolated PBMCs, or DNA extracted from either sample type.

The receptor chain draws on TRBV5-1 and TRBJ1-1, and TRBD1 aligns with 8 junction nucleotides. Sequenced sample: peripheral blood. The sequence was obtained from a man aged 25-40 years with COVID-19, enrolled during active disease. CDR3 sequence: CASRRAGGYTEAFF. The DNA reads as follows: TGCGCCAGCAGGCGGGCAGGGGGCTATACTGAAGCTTTCTTT.